The 3 T cell receptor beta chains given below trace back to one sample, sequenced in a study of blood T cells in healthy people across ages. The authors ran a second PCR of 7 to 11 cycles using a sample-barcoded 5' primer and a J-beta primer mix. TCRdb re-called the 5' RACE reads through MiXCR, storing one row per CDR3 protein. The sample consists of more than 800,000 distinct CDR3 sequences, 25% to 30% of them appearing once. Input material: blood. These receptors came from a woman older than 75 in good health.

This clonotype was seen at least ten times. The chain joins TRBV20-1 to TRBJ1-6, with TRBD1 matching 10 bases. V shed 4 bases and J 11 bases; nucleotides not matched to a gene: 14. Germline lookup yields CDR1 DFQATT and CDR2 SNEGSKA (reference sequence). The CDR3 is made up of 16 amino acids. For the CDR3, the DNA is TGCAGTGCTAAAGATCCCGGGACAGGGGATACGACACCCCTCCACTTT. The encoded protein is CSAKDPGTGDTTPLHF.

The chain carries TRBV7-9 and TRBJ1-1, with D unresolved. Germline V gene sequence: CDR1 SEHNR, CDR2 FQNEAQ (reference sequence). This CDR3 is built from 13 residues. V shed 1 base and J shed 4 bases, with 7 bases lying between them. The CDR3 DNA reads as TGTGCCAGCAGCTTAGTAGATACCACTGAAGCTTTCTTT. It yields the protein CASSLVDTTEAFF.

The chain links TRBV19 to TRBJ1-2, with D maybe TRBD1 (5 bases). With 9 bases removed from V and 2 bases from J, the gap between germline ends came to 13 bases. This CDR3 region has 13 residues. Germline CDR1 reads LNHDA; CDR2 reads SQIVND (reference sequence). CDR3 bases: TGTGCCAGCTACTCAAGACAGAACTATGGCTACACCTTC. This sequence encodes CASYSRQNYGYTF.